This T cell receptor beta chain was obtained from a study of T cell responses to AZD1222 COVID-19 vaccine. TCRdb's table, derived via immunoSEQ multiplex PCR, lists solely in-frame clones and lacks some. The table lists about 130,000 clones, 90% of them singletons. Comment on this clone: The antigen is unknown.

Germline loops: CDR1 SGHAT, CDR2 FQNNGV. Germline trimming cut 5 bases from V and 5 bases from J; bases unmatched to any gene: 11. CDR3 length: 15 amino acids. Study-level findings and limits: Repertoire samples came only from after the peak T cell response.

Sequenced here: peripheral blood, sampled on day 0 of MenACWY control vaccination. This chain connects TRBV11-2 to TRBJ2-5, with 7 bases that match TRBD2. The TCR originated in an adult in good health. The CDR3 DNA reads as TGTGCCAGCAGCGGGGGGGTTGCGACGAGGGAGACCCAGTACTTC. Protein: CASSGGVATRETQYF.